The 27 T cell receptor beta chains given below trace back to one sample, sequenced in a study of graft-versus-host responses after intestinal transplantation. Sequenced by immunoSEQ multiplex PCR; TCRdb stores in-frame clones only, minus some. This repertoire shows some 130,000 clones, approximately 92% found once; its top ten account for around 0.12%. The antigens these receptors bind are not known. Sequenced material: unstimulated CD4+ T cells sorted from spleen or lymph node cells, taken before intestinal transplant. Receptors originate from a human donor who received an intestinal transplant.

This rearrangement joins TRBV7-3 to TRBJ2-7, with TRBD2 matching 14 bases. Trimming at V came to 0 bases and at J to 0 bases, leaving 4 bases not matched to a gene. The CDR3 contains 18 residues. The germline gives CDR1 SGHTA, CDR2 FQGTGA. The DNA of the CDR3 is TGTGCCAGCAGCTTAACAGGGGGACTAGCGGGAGTCTCCTACGAGCAGTACTTC. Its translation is CASSLTGGLAGVSYEQYF.

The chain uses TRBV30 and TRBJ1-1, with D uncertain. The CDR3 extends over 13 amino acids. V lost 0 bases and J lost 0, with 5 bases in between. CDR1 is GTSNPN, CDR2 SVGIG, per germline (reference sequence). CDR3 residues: CAWSVHVNTEAFF. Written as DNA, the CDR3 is TGTGCCTGGAGTGTACATGTGAACACTGAAGCTTTCTTT.

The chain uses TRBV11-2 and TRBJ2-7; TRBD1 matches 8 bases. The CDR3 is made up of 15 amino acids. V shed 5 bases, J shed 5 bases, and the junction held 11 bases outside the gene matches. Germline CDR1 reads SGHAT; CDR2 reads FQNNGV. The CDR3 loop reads CASSPTGVLPHEQYF. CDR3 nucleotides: TGTGCCAGCAGCCCGACAGGGGTACTTCCCCACGAGCAGTACTTC.

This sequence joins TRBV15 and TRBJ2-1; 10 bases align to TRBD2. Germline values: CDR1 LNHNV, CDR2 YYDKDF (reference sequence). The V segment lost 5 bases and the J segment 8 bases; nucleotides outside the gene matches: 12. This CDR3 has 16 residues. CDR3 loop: CATSRRGSGRADEQFF. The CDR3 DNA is TGTGCCACCAGCCGTCGGGGGAGCGGGAGGGCGGATGAGCAGTTCTTC.

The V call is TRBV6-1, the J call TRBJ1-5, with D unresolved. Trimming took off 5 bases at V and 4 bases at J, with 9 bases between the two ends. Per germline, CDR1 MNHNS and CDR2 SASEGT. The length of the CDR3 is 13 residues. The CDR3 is CASSSQRNQPQHF. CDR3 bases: TGTGCCAGCAGTTCCCAAAGGAATCAGCCCCAGCATTTT.

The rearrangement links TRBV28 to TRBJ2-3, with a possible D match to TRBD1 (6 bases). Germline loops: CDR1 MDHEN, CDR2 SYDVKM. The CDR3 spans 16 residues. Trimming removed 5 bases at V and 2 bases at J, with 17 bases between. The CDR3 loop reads CASSIRGGDNTDTQYF. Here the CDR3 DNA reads TGTGCCAGCAGTATCAGGGGTGGGGACAACACAGATACGCAGTATTTT.

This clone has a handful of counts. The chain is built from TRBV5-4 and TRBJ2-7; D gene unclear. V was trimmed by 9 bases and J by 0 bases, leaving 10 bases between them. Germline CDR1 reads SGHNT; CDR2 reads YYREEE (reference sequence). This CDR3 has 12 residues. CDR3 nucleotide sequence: TGTGCCACCTCCGTGAGCTCCTACGAGCAGTACTTC. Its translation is CATSVSSYEQYF.

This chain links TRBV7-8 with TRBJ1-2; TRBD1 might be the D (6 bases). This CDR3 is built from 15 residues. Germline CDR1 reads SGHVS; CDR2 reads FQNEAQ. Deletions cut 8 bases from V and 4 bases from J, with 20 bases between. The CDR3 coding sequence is TGTGCCAGCGCGCGCGGCCCACAGGGAGGCTATGGCTACACCTTC. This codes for CASARGPQGGYGYTF.

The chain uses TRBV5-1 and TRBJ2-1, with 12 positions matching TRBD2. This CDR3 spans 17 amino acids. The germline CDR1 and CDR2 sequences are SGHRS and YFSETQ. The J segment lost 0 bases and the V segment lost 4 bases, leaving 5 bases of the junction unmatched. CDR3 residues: CASSIGTSGRSYNEQFF. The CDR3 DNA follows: TGCGCCAGCAGCATAGGGACTAGCGGGCGCTCCTACAATGAGCAGTTCTTC.

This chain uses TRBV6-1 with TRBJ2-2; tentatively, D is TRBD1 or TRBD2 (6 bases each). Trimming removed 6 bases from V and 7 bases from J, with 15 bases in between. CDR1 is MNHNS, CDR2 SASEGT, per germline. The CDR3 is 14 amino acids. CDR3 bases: TGTGCCAGCAGCGGGCGCCGGGGGCACGGGGAGCTGTTTTTT. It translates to CASSGRRGHGELFF.

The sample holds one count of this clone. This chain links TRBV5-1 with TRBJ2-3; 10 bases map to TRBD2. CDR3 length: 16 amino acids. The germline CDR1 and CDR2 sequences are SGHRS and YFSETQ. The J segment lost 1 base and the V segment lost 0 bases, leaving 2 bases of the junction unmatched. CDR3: CASSLAGLAGTDTQYF. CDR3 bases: TGCGCCAGCAGCTTGGCCGGACTAGCGGGCACAGATACGCAGTATTTT.

The DNA of the CDR3 is TGTGCCAGCAGCTCGCTAGCGGGAGCTTCCTACGAGCAGTACTTC. This codes for CASSSLAGASYEQYF. The chain uses TRBV5-6 and TRBJ2-7, with 10 bases that match TRBD2. Trimming took 3 bases from V and 1 from J; bases not matched to a gene: 4. The CDR3 is 15 residues long. Germline CDR1 is SGHDT and CDR2 is YYEEEE.

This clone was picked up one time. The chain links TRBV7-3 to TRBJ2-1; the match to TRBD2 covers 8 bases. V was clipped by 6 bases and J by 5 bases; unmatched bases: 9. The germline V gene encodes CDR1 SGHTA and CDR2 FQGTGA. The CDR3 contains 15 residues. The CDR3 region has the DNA TGTGCCAGCAGTCCCTGGGCGGGAGGCCACAATGAGCAGTTCTTC. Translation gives CASSPWAGGHNEQFF. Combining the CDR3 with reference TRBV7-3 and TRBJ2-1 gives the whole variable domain GAGVSQTPSNKVTEKGKYVELRCDPISGHTALYWYRQSLGQGPEFLIYFQGTGAADDSGLPNDRFFAVRPEGSVSTLKIQRTERGDSAVYLCASSPWAGGHNEQFFGPGTRLTVL.

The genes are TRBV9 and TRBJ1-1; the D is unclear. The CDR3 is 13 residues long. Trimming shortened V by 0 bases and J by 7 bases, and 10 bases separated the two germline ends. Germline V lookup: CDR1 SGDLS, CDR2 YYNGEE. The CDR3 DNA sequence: TGTGCCAGCAGCGTAGGGACCTCCAGTGAAGCTTTCTTT. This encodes CASSVGTSSEAFF.

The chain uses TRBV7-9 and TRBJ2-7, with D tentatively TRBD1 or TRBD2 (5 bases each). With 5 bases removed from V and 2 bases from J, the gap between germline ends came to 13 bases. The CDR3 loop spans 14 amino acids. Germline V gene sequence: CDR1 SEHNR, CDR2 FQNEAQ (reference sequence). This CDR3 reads CASSLRDRTYEQYF. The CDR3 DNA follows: TGTGCCAGCAGCCTCCGGGACCGCACCTACGAGCAGTACTTC.

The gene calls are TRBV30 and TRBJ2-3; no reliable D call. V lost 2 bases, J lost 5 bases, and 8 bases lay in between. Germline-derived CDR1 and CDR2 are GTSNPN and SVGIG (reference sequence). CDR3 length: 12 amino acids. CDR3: CAWSLGLDTQYF. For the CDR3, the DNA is TGTGCCTGGAGTCTGGGATTAGATACGCAGTATTTT.

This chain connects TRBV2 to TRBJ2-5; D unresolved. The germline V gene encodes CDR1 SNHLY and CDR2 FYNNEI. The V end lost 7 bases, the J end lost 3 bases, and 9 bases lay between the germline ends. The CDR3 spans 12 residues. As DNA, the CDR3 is TGTGCCAGCACTGCACTCGAAGAGACCCAGTACTTC. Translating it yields CASTALEETQYF.

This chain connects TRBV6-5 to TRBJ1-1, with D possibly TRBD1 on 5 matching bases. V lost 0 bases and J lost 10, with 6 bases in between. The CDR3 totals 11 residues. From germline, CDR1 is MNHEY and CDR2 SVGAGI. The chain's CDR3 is CASSYSGGAFF. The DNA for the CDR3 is TGTGCCAGCAGTTACTCGGGGGGAGCTTTCTTT.

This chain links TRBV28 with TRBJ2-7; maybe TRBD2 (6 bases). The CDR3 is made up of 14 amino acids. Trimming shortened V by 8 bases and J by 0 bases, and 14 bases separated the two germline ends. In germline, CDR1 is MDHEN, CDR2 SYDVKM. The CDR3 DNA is TGTGCCAGCTGTCCACGGGGGAGCTCCTACGAGCAGTACTTC. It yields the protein CASCPRGSSYEQYF.

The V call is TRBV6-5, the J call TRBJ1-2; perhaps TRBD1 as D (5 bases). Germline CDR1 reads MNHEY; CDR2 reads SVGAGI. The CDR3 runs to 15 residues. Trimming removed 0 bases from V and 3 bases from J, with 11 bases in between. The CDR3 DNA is TGTGCCAGCAGTTACTCCGCCAGGGCCCACTATGGCTACACCTTC. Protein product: CASSYSARAHYGYTF.

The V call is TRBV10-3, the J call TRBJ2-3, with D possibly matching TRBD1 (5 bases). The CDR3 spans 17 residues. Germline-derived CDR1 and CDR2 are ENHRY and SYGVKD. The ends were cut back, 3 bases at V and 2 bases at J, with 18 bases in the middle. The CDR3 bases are TGTGCCATCAGTGACTTAACAGGCCAGACCTTCACAGATACGCAGTATTTT. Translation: CAISDLTGQTFTDTQYF.

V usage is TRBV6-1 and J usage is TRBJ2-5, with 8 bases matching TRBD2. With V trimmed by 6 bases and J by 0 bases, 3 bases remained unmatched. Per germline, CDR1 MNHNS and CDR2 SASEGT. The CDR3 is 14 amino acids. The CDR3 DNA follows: TGTGCCAGCAGATTAGCGGGACACCAAGAGACCCAGTACTTC. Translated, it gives CASRLAGHQETQYF.

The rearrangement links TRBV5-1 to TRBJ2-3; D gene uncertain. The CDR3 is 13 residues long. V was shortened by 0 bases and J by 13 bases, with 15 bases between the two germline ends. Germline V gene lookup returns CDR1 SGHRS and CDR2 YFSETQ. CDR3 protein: CASSLALPERKYF. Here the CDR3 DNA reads TGCGCCAGCAGCTTGGCCCTCCCAGAACGCAAGTATTTT.

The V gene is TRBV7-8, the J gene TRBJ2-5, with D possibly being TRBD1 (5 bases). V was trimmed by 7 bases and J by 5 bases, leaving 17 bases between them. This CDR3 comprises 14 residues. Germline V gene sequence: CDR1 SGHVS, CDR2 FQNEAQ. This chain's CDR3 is CASKQQGSWETQYF. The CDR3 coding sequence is TGTGCCAGCAAACAGCAGGGTTCGTGGGAGACCCAGTACTTC.

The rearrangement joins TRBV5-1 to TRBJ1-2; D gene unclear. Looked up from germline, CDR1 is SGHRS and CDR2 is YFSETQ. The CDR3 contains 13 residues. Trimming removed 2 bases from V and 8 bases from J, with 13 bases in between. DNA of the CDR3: TGCGCCAGCAGCTTTTTATCCCCCCCCGGCTACACCTTC. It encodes CASSFLSPPGYTF.

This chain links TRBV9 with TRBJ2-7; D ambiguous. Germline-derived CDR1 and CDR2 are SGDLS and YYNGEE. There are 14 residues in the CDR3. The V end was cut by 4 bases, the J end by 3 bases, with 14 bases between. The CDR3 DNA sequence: TGTGCCAGCAGCCTAGGGTCGCAGAACTACGAGCAGTACTTC. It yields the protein CASSLGSQNYEQYF.

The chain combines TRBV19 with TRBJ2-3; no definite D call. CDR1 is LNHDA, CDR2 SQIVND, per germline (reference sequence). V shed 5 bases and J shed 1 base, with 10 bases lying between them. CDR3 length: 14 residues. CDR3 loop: CASSSNPGTDTQYF. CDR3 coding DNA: TGTGCCAGTAGTTCGAACCCTGGCACAGATACGCAGTATTTT.